Described below is a single TCR beta chain sequence and its context. Its antigen remains unidentified. From germline, CDR1 is SGHTA and CDR2 FQGTGA. CDR3 length: 14 residues. The V gene lost 2 bases and the J gene lost 4 bases, with 12 bases spanning the gap. Data came from immunoSEQ multiplex PCR; TCRdb stores just in-frame clones and leaves some out. Of 150,000 or so clones listed, around nine tenths are singletons. The data are from a study of T cell responses to AZD1222 COVID-19 vaccine. Study-wide results and caveats: At 160-218 and 743-854, vaccine-associated CD4 TCRs were dominant, and they spanned spike.

This chain connects TRBV7-3 to TRBJ2-7; no definite D call. The specimen was peripheral blood, collected on day 0 of AZD1222 vaccination. The clonotype was recovered from an adult in good health. The CDR3 protein is CASSLFPGPYEQYF. In DNA, the CDR3 is TGTGCCAGCAGCTTATTTCCCGGACCTTACGAGCAGTACTTC.